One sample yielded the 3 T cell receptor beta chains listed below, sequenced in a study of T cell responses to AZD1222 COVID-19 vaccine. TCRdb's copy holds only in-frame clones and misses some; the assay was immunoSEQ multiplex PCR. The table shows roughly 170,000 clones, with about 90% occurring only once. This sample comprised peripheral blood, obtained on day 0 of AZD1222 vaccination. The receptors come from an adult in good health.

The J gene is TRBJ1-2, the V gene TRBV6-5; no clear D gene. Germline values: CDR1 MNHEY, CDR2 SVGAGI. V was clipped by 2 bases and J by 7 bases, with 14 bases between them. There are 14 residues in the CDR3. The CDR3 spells CASSYGVVEGGYTF. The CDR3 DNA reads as TGTGCCAGCAGTTACGGGGTGGTGGAGGGTGGCTACACCTTC.

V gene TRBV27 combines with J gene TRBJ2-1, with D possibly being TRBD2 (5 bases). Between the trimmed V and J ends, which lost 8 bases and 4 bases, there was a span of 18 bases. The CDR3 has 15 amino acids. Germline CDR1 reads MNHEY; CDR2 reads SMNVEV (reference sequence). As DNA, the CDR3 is TGTGCCAGCGGCCTTACTAGGTCTGGGTACAATGAGCAGTTCTTC. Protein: CASGLTRSGYNEQFF.

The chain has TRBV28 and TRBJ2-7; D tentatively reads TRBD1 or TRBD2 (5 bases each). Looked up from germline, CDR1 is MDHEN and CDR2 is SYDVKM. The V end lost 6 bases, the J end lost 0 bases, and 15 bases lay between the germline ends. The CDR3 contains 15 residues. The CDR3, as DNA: TGTGCCAGCAGAACCGGGACCGTGAGCTCCTACGAGCAGTACTTC. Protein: CASRTGTVSSYEQYF.